The T cell receptor beta chain described here comes from a study of immune heterogeneity within non-small cell lung tumors. This clonotype came up a few times. Its antigen is still unknown. Template material comprised bulk tumor genomic DNA at roughly 650 ng per sample. While surgery was under way, several biopsies spaced far apart were taken per primary tumor. Patients had untreated, newly diagnosed non-small cell lung cancer and underwent curative surgery. TCR beta CDR3 amplification used multiplex PCR with 32 V and 13 J primers. Each CDR3 protein gets one entry after TCRdb re-called the multiplex PCR reads with MiXCR. The data hold some 6,100 distinct CDR3 sequences, with 20% to 25% observed a single time. Broader study findings: Both recurring identical dominant CDR3 beta clonotypes and site-unique high-frequency clones were observed across tumor sites within a patient.

The origin of this receptor is a female donor with non-small cell lung cancer. The sequenced sample was lung tumor tissue.

The CDR3 bases are TGTGCCAGCAGTTTACAGTGGGCGGGAGACCAGGGCGATGAGCAGTTCTTC. Its translation: CASSLQWAGDQGDEQFF. This rearrangement joins TRBV27 to TRBJ2-1, with 7 bases matching TRBD2. The CDR3 has 17 residues. The V segment lost 2 bases and the J segment 8 bases; nucleotides outside the gene matches: 15. Germline CDR1 MNHEY, CDR2 SMNVEV (reference sequence).